The 13 T cell receptor beta chains presented below share a single source sample, sequenced in a study of CD8+ T cells in alopecia areata. Reverse transcribed after extraction, RNA yielded cDNA as the sequencing template. The assay was immunoSEQ multiplex PCR, and TCRdb's table has in-frame clones only and misses some. Of over 150,000 clones in the sample, 50% to 60% were seen once. Source: CD4+ T cells sorted from blood, taken at week 0. Receptors originate from a human donor with alopecia areata.

This clone was counted only a few times. The rearrangement links TRBV7-8 to TRBJ1-2; 9 positions agree with TRBD1. Germline assignment: CDR1 SGHVS and CDR2 FQNEAQ. Germline trimming cut 5 bases from V and 7 bases from J; bases unmatched to any gene: 8. The CDR3 has 14 residues. This CDR3 reads CASSHRDRVSGYTF. The DNA for the CDR3 is TGTGCCAGCAGCCACCGGGACAGGGTTTCTGGCTACACCTTC.

This clone came up a few times. The rearrangement links TRBV29-1 to TRBJ2-1; 11 bases agree with TRBD2. Germline V CDR1 and CDR2: SQVTM, ANQGSEA. After removal of 6 bases from V and 10 bases from J, the junction contained 8 bases not matched to a gene. This CDR3 region has 13 residues. The CDR3 region has the DNA TGCAGCGTACCCGGGACTAGCGGAATAGAGCAGTTCTTC. This translates into CSVPGTSGIEQFF.

The chain joins TRBV4-2 to TRBJ2-7; TRBD2 aligns across 8 bases. Germline V CDR1 and CDR2: LGHNA, YNFKEQ. The V gene end was trimmed by 0 bases and the J gene end by 0 bases; junction bases not matched to a gene: 4. The CDR3 consists of 16 residues. The CDR3 bases are TGTGCCAGCAGCCAAGACAGCGGGGGTGTCTCCTACGAGCAGTACTTC. Its translation is CASSQDSGGVSYEQYF.

The V and J genes are TRBV5-1 and TRBJ2-7; tentatively, D is TRBD1 (5 bases). CDR1 SGHRS and CDR2 YFSETQ come from the germline V gene. The V and J ends lost 1 base and 5 bases respectively, with 10 bases between them. This CDR3 is 13 amino acids long. The CDR3 nucleotides are TGCGCCAGCAGCTTGTTTAGGGGAAACGAGCAGTACTTC. Encoded protein: CASSLFRGNEQYF.

V is TRBV9 and J is TRBJ2-2; D perhaps matches TRBD2 (5 bases). Germline V CDR1 and CDR2: SGDLS, YYNGEE. The CDR3 totals 13 residues. V was trimmed by 4 bases and J by 7 bases, leaving 11 bases between them. Here the CDR3 reads CASSLDRGGELFF. The CDR3, as DNA: TGTGCCAGCAGCCTAGACCGGGGCGGGGAGCTGTTTTTT.

V is TRBV27 and J is TRBJ1-5; 7 positions match TRBD1. The CDR3 covers 15 residues. Germline CDR1 reads MNHEY; CDR2 reads SMNVEV (reference sequence). Unmatched junction bases numbered 11, after V lost 7 bases and J lost 5 bases. CDR3 DNA: TGTGCCAGCATGTCACTGGGACAGAATTATCAGCCCCAGCATTTT. Its protein is CASMSLGQNYQPQHF.

The chain recombines TRBV6-5 with TRBJ2-5; possibly TRBD1 for D (5 bases). CDR1 is MNHEY, CDR2 SVGAGI, per germline. This CDR3 comprises 14 residues. Trimming removed 6 bases at V and 1 base at J, with 12 bases between. CDR3 nucleotides: TGTGCCAGCAGCACCAACAGGATCCAAGAGACCCAGTACTTC. Protein sequence: CASSTNRIQETQYF.

The chain is built from TRBV9 and TRBJ2-1, with a weak D call TRBD1 (5 bases). The CDR3 length is 12 residues. V shed 0 bases and J shed 10 bases, with 8 bases lying between them. Per germline, CDR1 SGDLS and CDR2 YYNGEE. This CDR3 reads CASSVERGEQFF. In nucleotides, the CDR3 is TGTGCCAGCAGCGTAGAAAGGGGAGAGCAGTTCTTC.

This chain uses TRBV4-1 with TRBJ1-1; 7 bases are a match to TRBD1. The length of the CDR3 is 14 residues. Trimming cost V 4 bases and J 0 bases; bases outside gene matches: 2. Germline CDR1 MGHRA, CDR2 YSYEKL. The CDR3 DNA reads as TGCGCCAGCAGCCGACAGGGCATGAACACTGAAGCTTTCTTT. It is translated as CASSRQGMNTEAFF.

J is TRBJ2-7 and V is TRBV18; the D is unclear. The CDR3 runs to 13 residues. V lost 7 bases and J lost 1, with 11 bases in between. CDR1 is KGHSH and CDR2 is LQKENI in the germline V gene. The CDR3 spells CASCSVPSYEQYF. CDR3 nucleotides: TGTGCCAGCTGCTCGGTTCCTTCCTACGAGCAGTACTTC.

This chain links TRBV10-3 with TRBJ2-5; 8 nucleotides agree with TRBD2. Looked up from germline, CDR1 is ENHRY and CDR2 is SYGVKD. V shed 8 bases, J shed 5 bases, and the junction held 10 bases outside the gene matches. The CDR3 loop spans 14 amino acids. The CDR3 nucleotides are TGTGCCATCTCGACGGGGGGGCCGGGGGAGACCCAGTACTTC. This translates into CAISTGGPGETQYF.

The gene calls are TRBV30 and TRBJ1-4; no clear D. The CDR3 consists of 12 residues. Per germline, CDR1 GTSNPN and CDR2 SVGIG (reference sequence). V gave up 4 bases and J gave up 8 bases, with 11 bases separating them. The CDR3 DNA reads TGTGCCTGGAACCAATACAACGAAAAACTGTTTTTT. Translation gives CAWNQYNEKLFF. The full variable domain, in which reference TRBV30 and TRBJ1-4 provide the parts outside the CDR3, is SQTIHQWPATLVQPVGSPLSLECTVEGTSNPNLYWYRQAAGRGLQLLFYSVGIGQISSEVPQNLSASRPQDRQFILSSKKLLLSDSGFYLCAWNQYNEKLFFGSGTQLSVL.

This clone has just a few counts. The chain is built from TRBV5-5 and TRBJ1-5; the match to TRBD1 covers 7 bases. Germline V lookup: CDR1 SGHKS, CDR2 YYEKEE (reference sequence). After removal of 3 bases from V and 6 bases from J, the junction contained 9 bases not matched to a gene. CDR3 length: 15 residues. The DNA of the CDR3 is TGTGCCAGCAGCTCGGAGACAGGGATCTTTCAGCCCCAGCATTTT. Encoded protein: CASSSETGIFQPQHF. The whole variable domain, filled in from reference TRBV5-5 and TRBJ1-5, reads DAGVTQSPTHLIKTRGQQVTLRCSPISGHKSVSWYQQVLGQGPQFIFQYYEKEERGRGNFPDRFSARQFPNYSSELNVNALLLGDSALYLCASSSETGIFQPQHFGDGTRLSIL.